The clone carrying this TCR beta chain was seen at least ten times. The antigen is unknown. V lost 6 bases, J lost 1 base, and 9 bases lay in between. Per the germline V gene, CDR1 is DFQATT and CDR2 is SNEGSKA (reference sequence). The CDR3 sequence is 12 residues long. The data belong to a study of identical twins. Regarding the study as a whole: In zero-insertion analyses, partial confounding could arise from invariant MAIT and iNKT cells.

Via MiXCR, TCRdb re-called the 5' RACE reads, giving one row per CDR3 protein. The table includes a few hundred thousand distinct CDR3 sequences, roughly 9.7% detected once. These data also featured in a second study, about yellow fever vaccine responses in identical twins.

The rearrangement links TRBV20-1 to TRBJ1-1; no definite D call. Sequenced material: CD8+ T cells sorted from blood. The TCR was taken from a woman between 18 and 29 years old in good health. The CDR3 region has the DNA TGCAGTGCCGGGAGGGAGAACACTGAAGCTTTCTTT. As protein: CSAGRENTEAFF.